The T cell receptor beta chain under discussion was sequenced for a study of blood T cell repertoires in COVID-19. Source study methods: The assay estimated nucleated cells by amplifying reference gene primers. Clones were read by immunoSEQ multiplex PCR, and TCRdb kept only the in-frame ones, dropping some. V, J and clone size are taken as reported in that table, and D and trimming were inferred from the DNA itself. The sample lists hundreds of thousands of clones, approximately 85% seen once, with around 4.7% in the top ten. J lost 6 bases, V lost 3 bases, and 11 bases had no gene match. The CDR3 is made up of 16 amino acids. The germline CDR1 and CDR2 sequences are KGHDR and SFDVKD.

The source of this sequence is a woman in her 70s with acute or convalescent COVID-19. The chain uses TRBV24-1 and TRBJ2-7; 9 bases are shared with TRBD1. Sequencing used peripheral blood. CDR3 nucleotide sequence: TGTGCCACCAGTGATGCTCCGGACAGGGGCCAGGGCGAGCAGTACTTC. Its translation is CATSDAPDRGQGEQYF.